These 24 T cell receptor beta chains originate from one sample sequenced in a study of Ad26.COV2.S vaccination and SARS-CoV-2 variants. Treatment meaning: some 20 received Ad26.COV2.S at low or high dose, single or two shots; five or six received placebo; per-sample allocation not given. On day 63 after the first injection, vaccine and placebo recipients gave samples. Method: immunoSEQ multiplex PCR; TCRdb's copy keeps in-frame clones and lacks some. The sample shows roughly 390,000 clones, 70% to 90% of them seen only once. The source was peripheral blood, collected in a trial of Ad26.COV2.S vaccine versus placebo. The receptor source for this set is a person between 18 and 59 years old who received the Ad26.COV2.S COVID-19 vaccine or a placebo.

The chain is built from TRBV28 and TRBJ1-3; D remains ambiguous. Germline lookup yields CDR1 MDHEN and CDR2 SYDVKM. V shed 8 bases and J shed 1 base, with 0 bases lying between them. The CDR3 spans 10 residues. The DNA of the CDR3 is TGTGCCAGCTCTGGAAACACCATATATTTT. It translates to CASSGNTIYF.

This clone was seen just once. The chain recombines TRBV11-3 with TRBJ2-3; the D is unclear. This CDR3 is 14 amino acids long. Looked up from germline, CDR1 is SGHNT and CDR2 is YENEEA. V dropped 0 bases and J dropped 5 bases, with 9 bases sitting between them. The CDR3 DNA reads as TGTGCCAGCAGCTTAGATCCGACTGGAGATACGCAGTATTTT. Protein: CASSLDPTGDTQYF.

This chain connects TRBV10-1 to TRBJ2-1; D is unresolved. Per the germline V gene, CDR1 is WNHNN and CDR2 is SYGVQD (reference sequence). Between the trimmed V and J ends, which lost 3 bases and 0 bases, there was a span of 9 bases. This CDR3 comprises 15 residues. The CDR3 loop is CASSEGGSSYNEQFF. The CDR3, as DNA: TGCGCCAGCAGTGAAGGCGGAAGCTCCTACAATGAGCAGTTCTTC.

The chain employs TRBV24-1 and TRBJ2-1, with D perhaps TRBD2 (5 bases). The CDR3 loop spans 13 amino acids. The V end lost 3 bases, the J end lost 9 bases, and 11 bases lay between the germline ends. CDR1 KGHDR and CDR2 SFDVKD come from the germline V gene. The CDR3, as DNA: TGTGCCACCAGTGATGAACTAGTCGGTGAGCAGTTCTTC. It is translated as CATSDELVGEQFF.

The V call is TRBV6-6, the J call TRBJ1-5, with 8 positions matching TRBD1. Germline V gene lookup returns CDR1 MNHNY and CDR2 SVGAGI (reference sequence). With 6 bases clipped from V and 5 bases from J, the junction kept 12 bases outside the gene matches. The CDR3 extends over 16 amino acids. For the CDR3, the DNA is TGTGCCAGCAGAAAGCAGGGGGCAGGTATCGATCAGCCCCAGCATTTT. Translated: CASRKQGAGIDQPQHF.

The chain has TRBV30 and TRBJ1-2; D gene unclear. Germline CDR1 GTSNPN, CDR2 SVGIG (reference sequence). The CDR3 loop spans 15 amino acids. The V and J ends lost 7 bases and 5 bases respectively, with 23 bases between them. The CDR3 region is CASVGQFVAFYGYTF. The CDR3 DNA reads TGTGCCTCGGTCGGCCAATTCGTGGCCTTTTATGGCTACACCTTC. The whole variable domain, filled in from reference TRBV30 and TRBJ1-2, reads SQTIHQWPATLVQPVGSPLSLECTVEGTSNPNLYWYRQAAGRGLQLLFYSVGIGQISSEVPQNLSASRPQDRQFILSSKKLLLSDSGFYLCASVGQFVAFYGYTFGSGTRLTVV.

This chain joins TRBV30 and TRBJ2-1; D is possibly TRBD1 (5 bases). There are 15 residues in the CDR3. CDR1 GTSNPN and CDR2 SVGIG come from the germline V gene (reference sequence). The V gene lost 0 bases and the J gene lost 8 bases, with 17 bases spanning the gap. The CDR3 DNA reads TGTGCCTGGAGTGTATCGACAGTGACGGTTGATGAGCAGTTCTTC. This encodes CAWSVSTVTVDEQFF. Full variable domain (remainder filled in from reference TRBV30 and TRBJ2-1): SQTIHQWPATLVQPVGSPLSLECTVEGTSNPNLYWYRQAAGRGLQLLFYSVGIGQISSEVPQNLSASRPQDRQFILSSKKLLLSDSGFYLCAWSVSTVTVDEQFFGPGTRLTVL.

This chain uses TRBV12-3 or TRBV12-4 with TRBJ1-2; TRBD1 is a possible D gene (6 bases). Trimming cost V 5 bases and J 6 bases, with 10 bases left between them. The CDR3 totals 12 residues. The CDR3 protein is CASSNRVHGYTF. The CDR3 nucleotides read TGTGCCAGCAGTAACAGGGTTCATGGCTACACCTTC.

The gene calls are TRBV5-4 and TRBJ2-2; the match to TRBD2 covers 9 bases. V gave up 2 bases and J gave up 2 bases; unmatched junction bases: 7. CDR3 length equals 17 residues. Per the germline V gene, CDR1 is SGHNT and CDR2 is YYREEE (reference sequence). CDR3 DNA: TGTGCCAGCAGCTTACCTAGCGGGGAGCCAAACACCGGGGAGCTGTTTTTT. Translating gives CASSLPSGEPNTGELFF.

This chain uses TRBV2 with TRBJ1-2, with 9 bases identical to TRBD1. The length of the CDR3 is 13 residues. The junction had 11 bases not matched to a gene; V was cut back by 11 bases and J by 7 bases. CDR1 is SNHLY and CDR2 is FYNNEI in the germline V gene. CDR3 amino acids: CALSTGGYLGYTF. The CDR3 nucleotides read TGTGCCCTTTCGACAGGGGGTTATCTTGGCTACACCTTC.

The chain recombines TRBV30 with TRBJ1-3, with no clear D. Deletions cut 0 bases from V and 2 bases from J, with 8 bases between. From germline, CDR1 is GTSNPN and CDR2 SVGIG (reference sequence). The CDR3 covers 14 residues. In DNA, the CDR3 is TGTGCCTGGAGTGTACGCACAGCTGGAAACACCATATATTTT. Translation: CAWSVRTAGNTIYF.

The chain uses TRBV27 and TRBJ1-5, with D uncertain. V was trimmed by 4 bases and J by 0 bases, leaving 10 bases between them. This CDR3 is built from 15 residues. The germline V gene encodes CDR1 MNHEY and CDR2 SMNVEV (reference sequence). CDR3 in DNA: TGTGCCAGCAGTTATCGGGCGGGTAGCAATCAGCCCCAGCATTTT. Its translation is CASSYRAGSNQPQHF.

The rearrangement joins TRBV4-1 to TRBJ2-7, with D perhaps TRBD1 (6 bases). There are 15 residues in the CDR3. V lost 5 bases, J lost 4 bases, and 18 bases lay in between. Per the germline V gene, CDR1 is MGHRA and CDR2 is YSYEKL. In DNA, the CDR3 is TGCGCCAGCAGCACTATAGGACAGCTTCCTTACGAGCAGTACTTC. This encodes CASSTIGQLPYEQYF.

Comments on this clone: The same CDR3 is also encoded by other DNA sequences in this sample. This chain links TRBV3-1 (or the pseudogene TRBV3-2) with TRBJ2-3; 11 bases match TRBD2. The germline gives CDR1 LGHDT, CDR2 YNNKEL (reference sequence). CDR3 size: 16 residues. V was pared by 4 bases and J by 3 bases, with 6 bases of the junction left unmatched. The CDR3 nucleotides are TGTGCCAGCAGCCCATTTAGCGGGGGGGGGACAGATACGCAGTATTTT. This codes for CASSPFSGGGTDTQYF.

This clone was counted a few times. This chain joins TRBV19 and TRBJ2-1; TRBD2 agrees at 8 bases. The CDR3 runs to 17 residues. Unmatched junction bases numbered 14, after V lost 7 bases and J lost 3 bases. Germline V lookup: CDR1 LNHDA, CDR2 SQIVND (reference sequence). CDR3 DNA: TGTGCCAGTAAAAAGAGAGGGGCTAGCGGGTTCTACAATGAGCAGTTCTTC. It yields the protein CASKKRGASGFYNEQFF.

V gene TRBV7-9 combines with J gene TRBJ2-5; 10 bases are shared with TRBD1. This CDR3 is 17 amino acids long. V shed 4 bases and J 3 bases; nucleotides not matched to a gene: 11. The germline CDR1 and CDR2 sequences are SEHNR and FQNEAQ (reference sequence). The CDR3 region is CASSSSPGTGAKETQYF. DNA of the CDR3: TGTGCCAGCAGCTCATCACCCGGGACAGGGGCCAAAGAGACCCAGTACTTC.

The chain combines TRBV7-2 with TRBJ2-7; tentative D call: TRBD1 (5 bases). Trimming pared 1 base from V and 6 bases from J, leaving 10 bases between. The CDR3 loop spans 13 amino acids. Germline CDR1 reads SGHTA; CDR2 reads FQGNSA. CDR3 in DNA: TGTGCCAGCAGCTTAGTAGACAGCCTCGAGCAGTACTTC. It translates to CASSLVDSLEQYF.

The chain has TRBV13 and TRBJ2-3; D may correspond to TRBD1 or TRBD2 (5 bases each). The ends were cut back, 5 bases at V and 7 bases at J, with 16 bases in the middle. The CDR3 runs 14 residues. Looked up from germline, CDR1 is PRHDT and CDR2 is FYEKMQ (reference sequence). CDR3 amino acids: CASSLNPGRNTQYF. The DNA of the CDR3 is TGTGCCAGCAGCCTTAACCCGGGACGCAATACGCAGTATTTT.

The V and J genes are TRBV5-8 and TRBJ2-1; the D is unclear. Trimming took off 1 base at V and 8 bases at J, with 4 bases between the two ends. CDR3 size: 11 residues. CDR1 SGHTS and CDR2 YDEGEE come from the germline V gene. Here the CDR3 DNA reads TGTGCCAGCAGCTTGTCCGATGAGCAGTTCTTC. Amino acids: CASSLSDEQFF. The full variable domain, with the rest looked up from reference TRBV5-8 and TRBJ2-1, is EAGVTQSPTHLIKTRGQQATLRCSPISGHTSVYWYQQALGLGLQFLLWYDEGEERNRGNFPPRFSGRQFPNYSSELNVNALELEDSALYLCASSLSDEQFFGPGTRLTVL.

This clone was seen a few times. CDR3 DNA sequence: TGTGCCACCAGCAGAGATATATTCCCCAATTCACCCCTCCACTTT. It specifies CATSRDIFPNSPLHF. The chain is built from TRBV15 and TRBJ1-6, with D uncertain. V was clipped by 0 bases and J by 7 bases, with 10 bases between them. The germline CDR1 and CDR2 sequences are LNHNV and YYDKDF (reference sequence). This CDR3 contains 15 residues. The full variable domain, completed using reference TRBV15 and TRBJ1-6, is DAMVIQNPRYQVTQFGKPVTLSCSQTLNHNVMYWYQQKSSQAPKLLFHYYDKDFNNEADTPDNFQSRRPNTSFCFLDIRSPGLGDTAMYLCATSRDIFPNSPLHFGNGTRLTVT.

In the case of this clone: The junction differs from germline at one of its ends, possibly a read error. The rearrangement uses TRBV5-6 and TRBJ1-2; 11 nucleotides match TRBD1. This CDR3 is 15 amino acids long. Germline-derived CDR1 and CDR2 are SGHDT and YYEEEE. DNA for the CDR3: TGTGCCAGCAGATTGGGACAGGGGGGCACCTATGGCTACACCTTC. The encoded protein is CASRLGQGGTYGYTF.

This clone was observed a few times. CDR3: CASSPGDRENTEAFF. In DNA form, the CDR3 reads TGTGCCAGCAGCCCCGGCGACAGAGAGAACACTGAAGCTTTCTTT. This chain connects TRBV7-9 to TRBJ1-1; D perhaps matches TRBD1 (5 bases). The length of the CDR3 is 15 residues. The V gene's germline CDR1 is SEHNR and CDR2 FQNEAQ (reference sequence). The V end lost 5 bases, the J end lost 1 base, and 14 bases lay between the germline ends.

This clone is a singleton in its sample. Other DNA sequences of this sample code for an identical CDR3. The chain carries TRBV7-2 and TRBJ2-3, with TRBD2 as a possible D gene (5 bases). Deletions cut 5 bases from V and 4 bases from J, with 10 bases between. CDR1 is SGHTA and CDR2 is FQGNSA in the germline V gene. The CDR3 length is 13 residues. The CDR3 reads CASSLARADTQYF. CDR3 in DNA: TGTGCCAGCAGCCTGGCGAGGGCAGATACGCAGTATTTT.

The table lists this clone with a count of one. This chain joins TRBV27 and TRBJ1-1, with a tentative D call TRBD1 (5 bases). With 3 bases removed from V and 4 bases from J, the gap between germline ends came to 12 bases. The CDR3 extends over 14 amino acids. Germline loops: CDR1 MNHEY, CDR2 SMNVEV (reference sequence). CDR3 DNA sequence: TGTGCCAGCAGTTTCCCCCCGAGGGGCACTGAAGCTTTCTTT. As protein: CASSFPPRGTEAFF.